One T cell receptor beta chain is described in this entry. CDR3 size: 13 residues. V was clipped by 10 bases and J by 2 bases, with 13 bases between them. CDR1 and CDR2 (germline): LNHDA, SQIVND (reference sequence). This specimen comes from a study of blood T cell repertoires in COVID-19. The wider study: Both acute and convalescent COVID-19 samples were obtained from the United States, Italy and Spain. Sources were T cells, B-cell-depleted T cells, or PBMCs; the material itself was cDNA or gDNA.

In the original processing: Counts of nucleated cells, estimated from reference gene primer amplification, were obtained. Only in-frame clones appear in the TCRdb table, and some are missing; sequencing was by immunoSEQ multiplex PCR. The V and J calls and clone size come from that table; D and trimming were worked out from the DNA. The profile shows some 120,000 clones, about four fifths of them singletons. This clonotype was sampled from a man aged 60 to 75 with acute or convalescent COVID-19. The chain combines TRBV19 with TRBJ2-3; the D gene is possibly TRBD1 (5 bases). Sequences were obtained from peripheral blood. The CDR3 DNA is TGTGCCACTGCCCCAGGGTTCACAGATACGCAGTATTTT. Translating gives CATAPGFTDTQYF. Combining the CDR3 with reference TRBV19 and TRBJ2-3 gives the whole variable domain DGGITQSPKYLFRKEGQNVTLSCEQNLNHDAMYWYRQDPGQGLRLIYYSQIVNDFQKGDIAEGYSVSREKKESFPLTVTSAQKNPTAFYLCATAPGFTDTQYFGPGTRLTVL.